This T cell receptor beta chain was sequenced for a study of T-cell reconstitution after alpha-beta-depleted transplantation in children. Study observations and caveats: Several hundred expanded graft clones reportedly were the source of alpha-beta T cells about two months after transplant. After one year, T-cell counts and TCRbeta diversity mostly came from new T cells.

As it was prepared, the TCRbeta library received unique molecular identifiers. Each CDR3 protein is one row after TCRdb ran MiXCR on the PCR reads. This sample yields roughly 100,000 distinct CDR3 sequences, of which 7% to 8% are seen a single time; 15% to 20% belongs to the top ten. The J segment lost 4 bases and the V segment lost 3 bases, leaving 5 bases of the junction unmatched. Germline V gene data show CDR1 as DFQATT and CDR2 as SNEGSKA (reference sequence). The length of the CDR3 is 14 residues. Only a few counts were recorded for this clonotype. Antigen specificity is unknown. Sequences were derived from PBMCs, sampled before TCRalphabeta/CD19-depleted stem cell transplant. The chain combines TRBV20-1 with TRBJ2-1; 8 bases map to TRBD2. The TCR was taken from a boy aged 2 to 10 with acute lymphoblastic leukemia, due to receive a stem cell transplant. CDR3 DNA: TGCAGTGCTAGGCGCGGGGGGCTGTACAATGAGCAGTTCTTC. It yields the protein CSARRGGLYNEQFF.